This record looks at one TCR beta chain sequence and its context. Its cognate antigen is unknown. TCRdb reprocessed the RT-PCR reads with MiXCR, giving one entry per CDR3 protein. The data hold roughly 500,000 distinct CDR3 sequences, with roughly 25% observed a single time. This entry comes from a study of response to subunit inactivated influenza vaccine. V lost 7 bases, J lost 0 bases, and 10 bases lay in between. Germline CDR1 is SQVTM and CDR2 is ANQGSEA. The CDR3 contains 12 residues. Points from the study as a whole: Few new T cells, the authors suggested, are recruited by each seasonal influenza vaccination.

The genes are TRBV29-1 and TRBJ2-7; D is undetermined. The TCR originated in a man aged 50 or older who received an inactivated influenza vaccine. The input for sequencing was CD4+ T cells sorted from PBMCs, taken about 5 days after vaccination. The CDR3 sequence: CSASEYSYEQYF. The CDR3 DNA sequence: TGCAGCGCAAGCGAGTACTCCTACGAGCAGTACTTC.